This record looks at one T cell receptor (beta chain) sequence and its context. Antigen specificity is unknown. This sample was included in a study of Ad26.COV2.S vaccination and SARS-CoV-2 variants. Study-level findings and limits: Total T cell responses were possibly underestimated by TCR breadth and depth analyses.

Specified treatment: around 19 received Ad26.COV2.S at low or high dose, single or two shots; several received placebo; per-sample allocation not given. Following the first vaccine or placebo injection, samples were taken on day 63. At a Boston site, the person donating was an adult of 18-55 years. Measured with immunoSEQ multiplex PCR; TCRdb has only the in-frame clones, and not every one. The profile covers hundreds of thousands of clones, with 80% to 90% appearing a single time and around a tenth taken by the ten largest. The CDR3 extends over 14 amino acids. In germline, CDR1 is MNHEY, CDR2 SVGAGI. Trimming took off 5 bases at V and 5 bases at J, with 15 bases between the two ends.

The origin of this receptor is a person between 18 and 60 years old who received the Ad26.COV2.S COVID-19 vaccine or a placebo. The chain is built from TRBV6-5 and TRBJ2-5; D remains unclear. The sequences come from peripheral blood, collected in a trial of Ad26.COV2.S vaccine versus placebo. The CDR3 DNA reads TGTGCCAGCAGTACTCTAGGACCTACGGAGACCCAGTACTTC. Its protein product is CASSTLGPTETQYF.